A selection of T cell receptor beta chains follows, all from one sample in a study of blood T cell repertoires in COVID-19. Here immunoSEQ multiplex PCR was the method, and the copy in TCRdb shows in-frame clones only, minus some. The table lists approximately 270,000 clones, around 86% of them singletons, with around 2% in the top ten. Sequences were obtained from peripheral blood. The receptors were gathered from a man aged 45 to 65 with acute or convalescent COVID-19. The conserved cysteine and the conserved F or W are not part of the CDR3 here.

v_call,cdr3_aa
TRBV19,ASSILGGGRYNEQF
TRBV9,ASSGGDWSTEAF
TRBV7-8,ASSVDRGQGTEAF
TRBV2,ATSPGLAYEQY
TRBV9,ASSVGDRNQPQH
TRBV5-1,ASTFTRDSVYGYT
TRBV10-3,AISGQGSRANVLT
TRBV6-5,ASSTTGGGYYGYT
TRBV19,ASSIPLKRAGVGNTIY
TRBV30,AWSRTGRNQPQH
TRBV18,ASSVQEEAF
TRBV9,ASSSQGSEQY
TRBV10-2,ASGLAGAYEQY
TRBV27,ASSLSGGRYGYT
TRBV27,ASSLSGQGGSPLH
TRBV5-4,ASSFAGTRSTDTQY
TRBV7-3,ASSLGQGSTDTQY
TRBV7-3,ASSPELGAKTGELF
TRBV5-1,ASSPIPTSSTNEKLF
TRBV2,ASLPGQEDNEQF
TRBV29-1,SVEGDSSYEQY
TRBV3-1/TRBV3-2,ASSLGTGATQY
TRBV19,ASSSTPAWREKLF
TRBV5-4,ASSLGTAYRYT
TRBV5-1,ASSPVGTGNYGYT
TRBV7-9,ASSAYTAETQY